The present T cell receptor (beta chain) was sequenced within a study of T cells in Graves' hyperthyroidism and ophthalmopathy (dated 2019 in TCRdb). Regarding the study in general: Peripheral blood was sampled at the time of initial diagnosis, prior to any treatment. The roughly 91 discovery patients were randomly split 7:3 into training and test sets. The paper describes TCR Vbeta CDR3 sequencing of 130 to 150 peripheral blood samples, made up of 43 ophthalmopathy patients, approximately 73 hyperthyroidism patients and roughly 17 progressor patients. A discovery cohort of 95 to 100 patients, roughly 43 with Graves' ophthalmopathy and 57 with stable Graves' hyperthyroidism, was used to find distinguishing TCR V-J signatures. The study also compared thyroid tissue and blood T-cell repertoires from several Graves' hyperthyroidism patients. After sampling, hyperthyroidism patients received methimazole starting at 30 mg daily, and ophthalmopathy patients received high-dose intravenous methylprednisolone. Prospective prediction of ophthalmopathy was tested in an independent validation cohort of 18 to 20 hyperthyroidism patients and 15 to 17 patients who later progressed to ophthalmopathy. What the research found in general, with its limitations: Most expanded thyroid clonotypes (frequency above 0.001) were also found in blood, which suggests that blood repertoires may mirror thyroid immune responses. Ophthalmopathy was separated from stable hyperthyroidism by a 13 V-J signature model, with around 90% sensitivity and approximately 81% specificity obtained in cross-validation and 80%/75% obtained in testing. During validation, the model predicted progression to ophthalmopathy a median of around 6 months ahead of onset, with around 70% sensitivity and around 73% specificity. No statistical method was used to fix the sample size in advance, and group allocation was not hidden from the investigators.

The germline ends are 18 bases apart after V is trimmed by 1 base and J by 9 bases. The CDR3, from cysteine to phenylalanine, totals 15 residues. Just the 45-base CDR3 DNA is kept, in frame starting at base 1. The germline V gene (reference sequence) provides CDR1 LGHDT and CDR2 YNNKEL. This clonotype was seen repeatedly, ten times or more. The specificity of this receptor is unknown. Within one base of it there is no much larger clone, and no base qualities were kept. Graves' hyperthyroidism was defined as stable when no progression to ophthalmopathy occurred over 18 months of follow-up. Hyperthyroidism patients were newly diagnosed, with disease duration under 2 months, and aged 18 to 65 years. Patients with uncontrolled infections, other autoimmune diseases, pregnancy or lactation were excluded. Diagnoses relied on clinical symptoms, serum thyroxine and TRAb, thyroid ultrasound and orbital computed tomography. Ficoll-Paque density gradient centrifugation was used to isolate PBMCs from 8.5 to 10 ml of fresh peripheral blood. Trizol reagent was used to extract total RNA, and RNA quality was then checked on an Agilent 2100 Bioanalyzer.

Amplification of TCR beta CDR3 regions was carried out from RNA transcripts. The TCR CDR3 was subjected to a first round of RT-PCR using the HTBI primer set and the Qiagen OneStep RT-PCR kit. A second multiplex PCR round built the libraries, followed by size selection and purification. Paired-end sequencing of the libraries was performed with 100 bp reads on an Illumina HiSeq2000. The authors' analysis ran thus. SOAPnuke was used to process the raw data, removing reads that contained adapters or uncalled bases, had a mean Phred below 15, or lacked an exact match to the constant primer or identifier. COPE v1.2.5 was used to merge the high-quality paired reads, and each unique nucleotide sequence was defined as a clonotype. Clonotypes were aligned to IMGT TRBV, TRBD and TRBJ reference segments using MiTCR v1.1. Only V-J combinations with frequency above 0.0001, covering about 99% of repertoires, were analysed. The TCS score was defined as the ratio of F50 (clonal expansion) to E x V (chaos), calculated using BLOSUM62-based TCRdist between CDR3 peptides within each V-J. Welch's t-statistics and random forest reduced around 550 V-J features to about 13, which were used in a naive Bayes classifier (R e1071). TCRdb applied fastp at Q25 and MiXCR to the public reads, then kept only in-frame beta chains. Duplicate CDR3 protein sequences are folded into a single record with the most common DNA and genes. TCRdb assigned the V and J calls; the authors' analysis was not used. The sample profile shows approximately 400,000 distinct CDR3 sequences; around 16% of them were found once. In total, the top ten clones hold about 14% of the sample.

The sequence derives from a woman aged 18-30 years with Graves' hyperthyroidism. The sequenced material came from blood. The chain couples TRBV3-1 to TRBJ1-1; 6 matching bases give a weak D call of TRBD1. The sequence in DNA is TGTGCCAGCAGCCAAGTATTCGACGGGACAATACAAGCTTTCTTT. Translated, it reads CASSQVFDGTIQAFF. The full variable domain, completed from the reference TRBV3-1 and TRBJ1-1 proteins outside the CDR3, reads DTAVSQTPKYLVTQMGNDKSIKCEQNLGHDTMYWYKQDSKKFLKIMFSYNNKELIINETVPNRFSPKSPDKAHLNLHINSLELGDSAVYFCASSQVFDGTIQAFFGQGTRLTVV.